The 27 T cell receptor beta chains listed next were all sequenced from one sample in a study of cytotoxic CD8 clonotypes in ibrutinib-treated CLL. Method: immunoSEQ multiplex PCR; TCRdb's copy keeps in-frame clones and lacks some. The sample carries about 85,000 clones, about 76% recorded once. Sequencing used PBMCs, obtained after 12 months of ibrutinib treatment. The origin of the receptors is a human donor with chronic lymphocytic leukemia.

This clone is a singleton in its sample. The gene calls are TRBV7-3 and TRBJ2-1; the D gene is possibly TRBD1 (6 bases). Germline assignment: CDR1 SGHTA and CDR2 FQGTGA. There are 14 residues in the CDR3. The V and J ends lost 2 bases and 7 bases respectively, with 12 bases between them. The CDR3 DNA reads TGTGCCAGCAGCTTAGGGGGCCAGGTAAATGAGCAGTTCTTC. Protein sequence: CASSLGGQVNEQFF.

The chain joins TRBV10-1 to TRBJ2-7; D possibly matches TRBD1 or TRBD2 (5 bases each). This CDR3 spans 18 amino acids. Trimming cost V 0 bases and J 1 base, with 19 bases left between them. Germline V lookup: CDR1 WNHNN, CDR2 SYGVQD (reference sequence). This chain's CDR3 is CASSESWDAMLGSYEQYF. In DNA form, the CDR3 reads TGCGCCAGCAGTGAGTCCTGGGACGCCATGTTGGGGTCCTACGAGCAGTACTTC.

In its sample, this clone was seen a few times. The chain uses TRBV27 and TRBJ2-7; the match to TRBD1 covers 7 bases. Germline loops: CDR1 MNHEY, CDR2 SMNVEV (reference sequence). The V gene end was trimmed by 5 bases and the J gene end by 0 bases; junction bases not matched to a gene: 4. The CDR3 covers 14 residues. CDR3 amino acids: CASSAGQASYEQYF. The CDR3 coding sequence is TGTGCCAGCAGTGCCGGACAGGCCTCCTACGAGCAGTACTTC.

V and J are TRBV21-1 and TRBJ2-2; the table's D call TRBD1 went unverified against the DNA. TRBV21-1 represents a pseudogene. The CDR3 runs 17 residues. CDR3 nucleotide sequence: TGTGCCAGCAGCCGGGACAGGGGGCTAATCGGTACCGGGGAGCTGTTTTTT. It encodes CASSRDRGLIGTGELFF.

The V and J genes are TRBV15 and TRBJ2-3; 10 bases align to TRBD2. The CDR3 sequence is 17 residues long. The V gene end was trimmed by 0 bases and the J gene end by 6 bases; junction bases not matched to a gene: 9. The germline CDR1 and CDR2 sequences are LNHNV and YYDKDF (reference sequence). The chain's CDR3 is CATSRDSSGGASDTQYF. The DNA for the CDR3 is TGTGCCACCAGCAGAGATTCCAGCGGGGGGGCCTCGGATACGCAGTATTTT.

The table lists this clone with a count of one. V and J are TRBV7-2 and TRBJ2-7, with D unclear. The CDR3 runs 13 residues. Germline V lookup: CDR1 SGHTA, CDR2 FQGNSA. Between the trimmed V and J ends, which lost 5 bases and 2 bases, there was a span of 10 bases. Here the CDR3 DNA reads TGTGCCAGCAGCCGGAGTGGCCCCTACGAGCAGTACTTC. Residues: CASSRSGPYEQYF.

V gene TRBV29-1 combines with J gene TRBJ2-7; weak D call: TRBD2 (6 bases). Trimming stripped 7 bases from V and 9 bases from J, with 16 bases between. The CDR3 runs to 11 residues. From germline, CDR1 is SQVTM and CDR2 ANQGSEA. In DNA form, the CDR3 reads TGCAGCGCACGGGACCCGGAGGGGCAGTACTTC. Residues: CSARDPEGQYF.

The rearrangement joins TRBV18 to TRBJ2-7; tentative D call: TRBD1 (6 bases). This CDR3 has 12 amino acids. Trimming stripped 6 bases from V and 5 bases from J, with 11 bases between. CDR1 is KGHSH, CDR2 LQKENI, per germline. The CDR3 here is CASSHRVNEQYF. DNA of the CDR3: TGTGCCAGCTCCCACAGGGTAAACGAGCAGTACTTC.

The rearrangement uses TRBV11-2 and TRBJ1-2, with 8 nucleotides matching TRBD1. This CDR3 has 15 amino acids. Germline assignment: CDR1 SGHAT and CDR2 FQNNGV. The trim removed 2 bases at V and 5 bases at J, leaving 7 bases unmatched. The CDR3 region has the DNA TGTGCCAGCAGCTTAACGGCAGGGGGCGGTTATGGCTACACCTTC. It yields the protein CASSLTAGGGYGYTF.

The rearrangement uses TRBV5-1 and TRBJ2-1; 8 nucleotides line up with TRBD1. This CDR3 is 16 amino acids long. Germline CDR1 SGHRS, CDR2 YFSETQ. V was clipped by 2 bases and J by 6 bases; unmatched bases: 10. The CDR3 sequence is CASSFQTGAGRNEQFF. The CDR3 bases are TGCGCCAGCAGCTTCCAGACAGGGGCTGGGCGCAATGAGCAGTTCTTC.

The rearrangement links TRBV11-3 to TRBJ2-5, with a possible D match to TRBD1 (7 bases). The CDR3 has 16 residues. The germline gives CDR1 SGHNT, CDR2 YENEEA. Trimming left V 1 base short and J 1 base short, with 13 bases between. CDR3 nucleotide sequence: TGTGCCAGCAGCTTAGGGCAGGGGGGTCCCCAAGAGACCCAGTACTTC. Protein product: CASSLGQGGPQETQYF.

Only a few counts were recorded for this clone. This CDR3 is also generated by other DNA sequences in the sample. The genes are TRBV7-3 and TRBJ1-1; TRBD1 might be the D (5 bases). The V end lost 5 bases, the J end lost 1 base, and 5 bases lay between the germline ends. Per germline, CDR1 SGHTA and CDR2 FQGTGA. This CDR3 comprises 12 residues. In DNA, the CDR3 is TGTGCCAGCAGCACAGGGAACACTGAAGCTTTCTTT. It translates to CASSTGNTEAFF.

V is TRBV11-2 and J is TRBJ1-4; TRBD1 might be the D (6 bases). CDR1 SGHAT and CDR2 FQNNGV come from the germline V gene. V gave up 1 base and J gave up 4 bases, with 10 bases separating them. This CDR3 region has 15 residues. The CDR3, as DNA: TGTGCCAGCAGCTTAGGGGGGCGGGGTAATGAAAAACTGTTTTTT. Translating gives CASSLGGRGNEKLFF.

The chain combines TRBV19 with TRBJ2-3; D not resolved. CDR1 is LNHDA, CDR2 SQIVND, per germline (reference sequence). The V end was cut by 7 bases, the J end by 1 base, with 9 bases between. This CDR3 spans 13 amino acids. DNA of the CDR3: TGTGCCAGTAATCGGCAGGGCACAGATACGCAGTATTTT. Its translation: CASNRQGTDTQYF.

The V and J genes are TRBV2 and TRBJ1-5, with D possibly TRBD1 on 5 matching bases. V was cut by 6 bases and J by 6 bases, with 18 bases left in between. Germline lookup yields CDR1 SNHLY and CDR2 FYNNEI. The CDR3 contains 15 residues. CDR3: CASSGDHPGGQPQHF. The CDR3 bases are TGTGCCAGCAGCGGGGACCACCCGGGGGGTCAGCCCCAGCATTTT. Full variable domain (missing parts from reference TRBV2 and TRBJ1-5): EPEVTQTPSHQVTQMGQEVILRCVPISNHLYFYWYRQILGQKVEFLVSFYNNEISEKSEIFDDQFSVERPDGSNFTLKIRSTKLEDSAMYFCASSGDHPGGQPQHFGDGTRLSIL.

This clone is large (0.1 to 1%). V and J are TRBV18 and TRBJ1-5; D is uncertain. CDR3 length equals 14 residues. Germline V gives CDR1 KGHSH, CDR2 LQKENI. Trimming took off 3 bases at V and 4 bases at J, with 10 bases between the two ends. The CDR3 sequence is CASSPVFRNQPQHF. CDR3 DNA sequence: TGTGCCAGCTCACCGGTATTCCGGAATCAGCCCCAGCATTTT.

The rearrangement links TRBV4-3 to TRBJ1-3; D remains ambiguous. This CDR3 is 13 amino acids long. CDR1 is LGHNA, CDR2 YSLEER, per germline. V lost 2 bases, J lost 0 bases, and 2 bases lay in between. CDR3 residues: CASSQHSGNTIYF. The DNA for the CDR3 is TGCGCCAGCAGCCAACACTCTGGAAACACCATATATTTT.

This sequence joins TRBV7-2 and TRBJ1-2, with D uncertain. Germline assignment: CDR1 SGHTA and CDR2 FQGNSA. Trimming took off 5 bases at V and 1 base at J, with 14 bases between the two ends. The CDR3 has 15 residues. CDR3 in amino acids: CASSLGGGNNYGYTF. CDR3 DNA: TGTGCCAGCAGCCTAGGTGGCGGAAATAACTATGGCTACACCTTC. Looking up the rest from reference TRBV7-2 and TRBJ1-2 gives the full variable domain: GAGVSQSPSNKVTEKGKDVELRCDPISGHTALYWYRQSLGQGLEFLIYFQGNSAPDKSGLPSDRFSAERTGGSVSTLTIQRTQQEDSAVYLCASSLGGGNNYGYTFGSGTRLTVV.

The chain links TRBV4-3 to TRBJ2-1; D gene unclear. Germline V gene data show CDR1 as LGHNA and CDR2 as YSLEER. V lost 5 bases, J lost 1 base, and 9 bases lay in between. The CDR3 spans 14 residues. The CDR3 DNA is TGCGCCAGCAGCGAGGTAGTTTCCTACAATGAGCAGTTCTTC. Its protein is CASSEVVSYNEQFF.

V usage is TRBV10-3 and J usage is TRBJ1-4; D may be TRBD1 (5 bases). CDR3 length: 14 residues. Trimming pared 0 bases from V and 7 bases from J, leaving 9 bases between. Germline loops: CDR1 ENHRY, CDR2 SYGVKD. The CDR3 loop is CAISESAGGEKLFF. DNA for the CDR3: TGTGCCATCAGTGAGTCTGCGGGGGGTGAAAAACTGTTTTTT.

The chain combines TRBV5-1 with TRBJ1-4, with D perhaps matching TRBD1 (5 bases). Germline assignment: CDR1 SGHRS and CDR2 YFSETQ. The CDR3 contains 17 residues. Trimming shortened V by 4 bases and J by 0 bases, and 16 bases separated the two germline ends. The CDR3 nucleotides are TGCGCCAGCAGCCCACGTCGTACAGGCGCAACTAATGAAAAACTGTTTTTT. Translated: CASSPRRTGATNEKLFF.

This clone was counted once. This chain connects TRBV29-1 to TRBJ1-4; D is possibly TRBD1 (5 bases). With 6 bases removed from V and 8 bases from J, the gap between germline ends came to 16 bases. The CDR3 length is 13 residues. From germline, CDR1 is SQVTM and CDR2 ANQGSEA. DNA for the CDR3: TGCAGCGTCTCATGCAGGGATCCCGAAAAACTGTTTTTT. The encoded protein is CSVSCRDPEKLFF. Combining the CDR3 with reference TRBV29-1 and TRBJ1-4 gives the whole variable domain SAVISQKPSRDICQRGTSLTIQCQVDSQVTMMFWYRQQPGQSLTLIATANQGSEATYESGFVIDKFPISRPNLTFSTLTVSNMSPEDSSIYLCSVSCRDPEKLFFGSGTQLSVL.

The V and J genes are TRBV7-3 and TRBJ2-2; D may correspond to TRBD1 or TRBD2 (5 bases each). CDR1 is SGHTA, CDR2 FQGTGA, per germline. V lost 4 bases and J 3 bases, leaving 15 bases between the germline ends. This CDR3 spans 16 amino acids. The CDR3 is CASSSPGRGDTGELFF. For the CDR3, the DNA is TGTGCCAGCAGCTCCCCGGGCCGAGGGGACACCGGGGAGCTGTTTTTT.

The chain carries TRBV5-4 and TRBJ2-2; 9 positions agree with TRBD2. The CDR3 spans 16 residues. V trimming: 3 bases; J trimming: 2 bases; junction bases outside the gene matches: 5. Germline CDR1 SGHNT, CDR2 YYREEE (reference sequence). CDR3 nucleotide sequence: TGTGCCAGCAGCTCCAAACTAGCGGGTAACACCGGGGAGCTGTTTTTT. It codes for CASSSKLAGNTGELFF.

The chain employs TRBV6-5 and TRBJ1-4; 7 nucleotides align to TRBD1. The length of the CDR3 is 14 residues. CDR1 is MNHEY, CDR2 SVGAGI, per germline. The V segment lost 4 bases and the J segment 3 bases; nucleotides outside the gene matches: 2. The CDR3 protein is CASSSRGSNEKLFF. The CDR3 region has the DNA TGTGCCAGCAGTTCCAGGGGGTCTAATGAAAAACTGTTTTTT.

The V gene is TRBV6-6, the J gene TRBJ2-7, with a tentative D call TRBD2 (5 bases). V was trimmed by 2 bases and J by 4 bases, leaving 6 bases between them. The CDR3 spans 12 residues. Per the germline V gene, CDR1 is MNHNY and CDR2 is SVGAGI (reference sequence). The CDR3 here is CASSYAGYEQYF. The CDR3 DNA reads as TGTGCCAGCAGTTACGCGGGTTACGAGCAGTACTTC.

CDR3 nucleotides: TGTGCCAGCAGGGGGACTTGGGCAGATACGCAGTATTTT. Its translation is CASRGTWADTQYF. This chain links TRBV2 with TRBJ2-3, with a possible D match to TRBD2 (6 bases). The CDR3 extends over 13 amino acids. The V gene's germline CDR1 is SNHLY and CDR2 FYNNEI. V was clipped by 6 bases and J by 4 bases, with 11 bases between them. The full variable domain, its missing parts supplied by reference TRBV2 and TRBJ2-3, is EPEVTQTPSHQVTQMGQEVILRCVPISNHLYFYWYRQILGQKVEFLVSFYNNEISEKSEIFDDQFSVERPDGSNFTLKIRSTKLEDSAMYFCASRGTWADTQYFGPGTRLTVL.